Shown below are 22 T cell receptor beta chains from a single sample sequenced in a study of identical twins (dated by TCRdb to 2016 to 2017). The library came from 5' RACE. This sample was sequenced with an Illumina HiSeq 2000. Clones were called with MiXCR by TCRdb after fastp trimmed the public reads at Q25, and only in-frame beta chains were retained. CDR3 protein sequences are deduplicated, and each keeps its most common genes and DNA. The sample yields approximately 690,000 distinct CDR3 sequences; 5.5% to 6.5% were counted once. The top ten constitute approximately 2% of the sample. The material sequenced was naive T cells sorted from blood. In light of the paper, this sample's cell subset or site label describes: cells isolated with a human naive T-cell isolation kit. All receptors come from a man between 18 and 35 years old in good health.

This clonotype has a count of ten or more. This chain uses TRBV15 with TRBJ2-2; a weak D match, TRBD2 (5 bases). This CDR3 contains 14 residues. CDR1 LNHNV and CDR2 YYDKDF come from the germline V gene (reference sequence). The V end was cut by 5 bases, the J end by 6 bases, with 13 bases between. The CDR3 region has the DNA TGTGCCACCAGCCCCCTCGGACTCTCCGGGGAGCTGTTTTTT. It is translated as CATSPLGLSGELFF.

There are many counts of this clonotype. The chain uses TRBV20-1 and TRBJ2-3; the match to TRBD2 covers 12 bases. CDR1 and CDR2 (germline): DFQATT, SNEGSKA (reference sequence). The CDR3 length is 15 residues. The V segment lost 5 bases and the J segment 5 bases; nucleotides outside the gene matches: 8. The CDR3, as DNA: TGCAGTGCTTCCGAGACTAGCGGGAGACAAGATACGCAGTATTTT. Translation: CSASETSGRQDTQYF.

This clonotype was seen many times. This chain joins TRBV10-3 and TRBJ1-2; weak D call: TRBD1 (6 bases). This CDR3 contains 13 residues. Trimming stripped 0 bases from V and 4 bases from J, with 6 bases between. Germline CDR1 is ENHRY and CDR2 is SYGVKD. In nucleotides, the CDR3 is TGTGCCATCAGTGAGTCGACAGGCTATGGCTACACCTTC. Amino acid sequence: CAISESTGYGYTF.

This clonotype was counted only a few times. The genes are TRBV5-6 and TRBJ2-3; D tentatively reads TRBD1 or TRBD2 (5 bases each). The CDR3 runs 18 residues. The germline CDR1 and CDR2 sequences are SGHDT and YYEEEE. The V end was cut by 6 bases, the J end by 0 bases, with 23 bases between. The CDR3 here is CASTILTGRLASTDTQYF. As DNA, the CDR3 is TGTGCCAGCACCATACTAACGGGACGGCTTGCTAGCACAGATACGCAGTATTTT. Variable domain in full (rest from reference TRBV5-6 and TRBJ2-3): DAGVTQSPTHLIKTRGQQVTLRCSPKSGHDTVSWYQQALGQGPQFIFQYYEEEERQRGNFPDRFSGHQFPNYSSELNVNALLLGDSALYLCASTILTGRLASTDTQYFGPGTRLTVL.

This sequence joins TRBV6-2 or TRBV6-3 and TRBJ2-1; TRBD2 matches 7 bases. V lost 4 bases to trimming and J lost 7 bases; unmatched junction nucleotides: 7. The CDR3 spans 14 residues. Germline CDR1 is MNHEY and CDR2 is SVGEGT. CDR3 DNA: TGTGCCAGCAGTTCCGCGGGGGTGAGAAATGAGCAGTTCTTC. Amino acids: CASSSAGVRNEQFF.

This clonotype was picked up many times. Written as DNA, the CDR3 is TGTGCCACCAACAAACGGACAGGGATCAATGAGCAGTTCTTC. It encodes CATNKRTGINEQFF. The V and J genes are TRBV15 and TRBJ2-1, with 8 positions matching TRBD1. Germline trimming cut 7 bases from V and 6 bases from J; bases unmatched to any gene: 8. Germline V gene data show CDR1 as LNHNV and CDR2 as YYDKDF (reference sequence). The CDR3 length is 14 residues.

Many counts were recorded for this clonotype. This chain uses TRBV4-3 with TRBJ2-5; 8 nucleotides line up with TRBD1. Germline V lookup: CDR1 LGHNA, CDR2 YSLEER. V trimming: 5 bases; J trimming: 2 bases; junction bases outside the gene matches: 10. The CDR3 spans 16 residues. CDR3 DNA: TGCGCCAGCAGCGTGACCGACAGGGGCCTACAAGAGACCCAGTACTTC. Protein: CASSVTDRGLQETQYF.

This clonotype was recorded at least ten times. The chain has TRBV15 and TRBJ2-5; possibly TRBD1 or TRBD2 for D (5 bases each). This CDR3 has 15 amino acids. Looked up from germline, CDR1 is LNHNV and CDR2 is YYDKDF (reference sequence). Deletions cut 1 base from V and 1 base from J, with 10 bases between. The CDR3, as DNA: TGTGCCACCAGCAGAGTACCGGGACCCCAAGAGACCCAGTACTTC. Translated: CATSRVPGPQETQYF.

This clonotype appeared many times. This chain links TRBV9 with TRBJ1-2; D possibly corresponds to TRBD1 (5 bases). Germline lookup yields CDR1 SGDLS and CDR2 YYNGEE. The CDR3 covers 12 residues. V lost 6 bases and J lost 6, with 12 bases in between. Here the CDR3 reads CASNQGEHGYTF. CDR3 DNA sequence: TGTGCCAGCAATCAGGGTGAGCATGGCTACACCTTC.

This clonotype was counted ten times or more. This chain links TRBV6-4 with TRBJ2-7; no reliable D call. Germline CDR1 MRHNA, CDR2 SNTAGT. The CDR3 has 13 residues. V was clipped by 3 bases and J by 4 bases, with 10 bases between them. CDR3 coding DNA: TGTGCCAGCAGTGATGGCAGCAAATACGAGCAGTACGTC. It translates to CASSDGSKYEQYV.

There are many counts of this clonotype. V and J are TRBV20-1 and TRBJ2-3; 8 positions match TRBD2. Germline V gene data show CDR1 as DFQATT and CDR2 as SNEGSKA (reference sequence). With 2 bases clipped from V and 7 bases from J, the junction kept 11 bases outside the gene matches. The CDR3 is made up of 15 amino acids. CDR3 in DNA: TGCAGTGCTAGACCCGGGACTAGTTCTTCAAATACGCAGTATTTT. Protein product: CSARPGTSSSNTQYF.

This clonotype was observed many times. The chain combines TRBV20-1 with TRBJ1-5, with 9 bases lining up with TRBD1. CDR3 length equals 16 residues. J gave up 6 bases and V 6 bases, and 15 bases lay outside the gene matches. Germline V gives CDR1 DFQATT, CDR2 SNEGSKA (reference sequence). This chain's CDR3 is CSAQPFRDRVGQPQHF. The CDR3 nucleotides are TGCAGTGCCCAACCCTTCCGGGACAGGGTTGGTCAGCCCCAGCATTTT.

This clonotype was found many times. The chain is built from TRBV12-3 or TRBV12-4 and TRBJ2-3; 12 nucleotides line up with TRBD1. CDR3 length: 15 residues. The ends lost 4 bases at V and 6 bases at J; junction bases unmatched: 5. CDR3 region: CASSWGQGASDTQYF. The CDR3 bases are TGTGCCAGCAGTTGGGGACAGGGGGCTTCGGATACGCAGTATTTT.

This chain joins TRBV4-2 and TRBJ2-1, with 7 bases lining up with TRBD2. From germline, CDR1 is LGHNA and CDR2 YNFKEQ. V was pared by 1 base and J by 12 bases, with 12 bases of the junction left unmatched. This CDR3 spans 15 amino acids. The chain's CDR3 is CASSQVEASGTGQFF. The DNA of the CDR3 is TGTGCCAGCAGCCAAGTTGAGGCGAGCGGGACTGGGCAGTTCTTC.

This clonotype appeared many times. V and J are TRBV20-1 and TRBJ2-1; D possibly corresponds to TRBD2 (6 bases). Germline V gene lookup returns CDR1 DFQATT and CDR2 SNEGSKA (reference sequence). Trimming removed 6 bases at V and 8 bases at J, with 17 bases between. There are 13 residues in the CDR3. This CDR3 reads CSAIRDSADEQFF. CDR3 in DNA: TGCAGTGCGATCCGGGACTCGGCCGATGAGCAGTTCTTC.

This chain joins TRBV10-3 and TRBJ2-6, with D possibly matching TRBD2 (5 bases). The CDR3 has 15 amino acids. Looked up from germline, CDR1 is ENHRY and CDR2 is SYGVKD. V lost 7 bases and J 4 bases, leaving 14 bases between the germline ends. CDR3 region: CAIKEGGPGANVLTF. For the CDR3, the DNA is TGTGCCATCAAAGAGGGCGGTCCCGGGGCCAACGTCCTGACTTTC.

In its sample, this clonotype was seen many times. This chain uses TRBV24-1 with TRBJ2-1; TRBD1 matches 8 bases. Germline-derived CDR1 and CDR2 are KGHDR and SFDVKD. The CDR3 runs to 14 residues. Unmatched junction bases numbered 3, after V lost 0 bases and J lost 9 bases. The DNA of the CDR3 is TGTGCCACCAGTGATTTGCAGGGGGCGGGTGAGCAGTTCTTC. Protein: CATSDLQGAGEQFF.

This clonotype was seen only a few times. The rearrangement uses TRBV30 and TRBJ2-3, with 7 nucleotides matching TRBD1. J gave up 0 bases and V 4 bases, and 13 bases lay outside the gene matches. CDR3 length: 17 residues. Germline-derived CDR1 and CDR2 are GTSNPN and SVGIG (reference sequence). CDR3 sequence reads: CAWNPLDGTASTDTQYF. The CDR3 DNA is TGTGCCTGGAATCCCCTCGACGGGACAGCTAGCACAGATACGCAGTATTTT. The variable domain in full, completed from reference TRBV30 and TRBJ2-3, reads SQTIHQWPATLVQPVGSPLSLECTVEGTSNPNLYWYRQAAGRGLQLLFYSVGIGQISSEVPQNLSASRPQDRQFILSSKKLLLSDSGFYLCAWNPLDGTASTDTQYFGPGTRLTVL.

This clonotype was counted many times. The rearrangement joins TRBV3-1 to TRBJ2-3, with TRBD2 matching over 7 bases. The CDR3 is 16 amino acids. Germline CDR1 and CDR2: LGHDT and YNNKEL (reference sequence). V gave up 1 base and J gave up 5 bases; unmatched junction bases: 9. The CDR3 is CASSQVGGRRGDTQYF. In DNA form, the CDR3 reads TGTGCCAGCAGCCAAGTCGGCGGGAGAAGAGGAGATACGCAGTATTTT.

This clonotype was observed at least ten times. The chain recombines TRBV20-1 with TRBJ2-2; 7 positions agree with TRBD2. The CDR3 totals 18 residues. Germline V gives CDR1 DFQATT, CDR2 SNEGSKA (reference sequence). Germline trimming cut 0 bases from V and 0 bases from J; bases unmatched to any gene: 10. This chain's CDR3 is CSARDLTSAMANTGELFF. CDR3 DNA: TGCAGTGCTAGAGATTTAACTAGCGCCATGGCGAACACCGGGGAGCTGTTTTTT.

This clonotype showed up just a few times. This chain links TRBV5-1 with TRBJ2-7, with D perhaps matching TRBD2 (5 bases). Trimming removed 4 bases from V and 2 bases from J, with 13 bases in between. CDR1 is SGHRS and CDR2 is YFSETQ in the germline V gene. CDR3 length: 14 amino acids. For the CDR3, the DNA is TGCGCCAGCAGCACCCGAGGGTGCCCCTACGAGCAGTACGTC. Translated, it gives CASSTRGCPYEQYV.

On this clonotype: This clone may be a read error of a much larger clone one base away. The chain recombines TRBV5-1 with TRBJ2-7, with 9 bases aligning to TRBD1. V shed 0 bases, J shed 6 bases, and the junction held 4 bases outside the gene matches. The CDR3 is made up of 14 amino acids. Germline values: CDR1 SGHRS, CDR2 YFSETQ. The CDR3: CASSLGTGDSEQYF. The CDR3, as DNA: TGCGCCAGCAGCTTGGGGACAGGGGACTCCGAGCAGTACTTC.